The next 14 T cell receptor beta chains were all read from a single sample in a study of blood T cell repertoires in COVID-19. Profiled with immunoSEQ multiplex PCR; TCRdb holds only in-frame clones, not every one. Of approximately 49,000 clones listed, 84% were seen once; the top ten hold roughly 1.6%. The sample consisted of peripheral blood. The receptors come from a man between 45 and 60 years old with acute or convalescent COVID-19.

This CDR3 is CASSRTGVQPQHF. CDR3 nucleotide sequence: TGTGCCAGCTCTAGGACAGGGGTTCAGCCCCAGCATTTT. The V and J genes are TRBV19 and TRBJ1-5; 9 bases match TRBD1. J was trimmed by 6 bases and V by 9 bases; bases with no gene match: 6. CDR3 length: 13 residues. Germline V gene lookup returns CDR1 LNHDA and CDR2 SQIVND (reference sequence).

The V gene is TRBV27, the J gene TRBJ2-5; D is unresolved. CDR1 MNHEY and CDR2 SMNVEV come from the germline V gene (reference sequence). Trimming removed 4 bases from V and 0 bases from J, with 9 bases in between. The CDR3 length is 14 residues. CDR3: CASSSLPYQETQYF. The CDR3 DNA follows: TGTGCCAGCAGTTCCCTCCCGTACCAAGAGACCCAGTACTTC.

This chain joins TRBV4-3 and TRBJ2-7, with D possibly matching TRBD1 (6 bases). Trimming shortened V by 1 base and J by 2 bases, and 9 bases separated the two germline ends. Germline CDR1 LGHNA, CDR2 YSLEER. This CDR3 is 14 amino acids long. CDR3 coding DNA: TGCGCCAGCAGCCAAGCTACAGGGACCTACGAGCAGTACTTC. It specifies CASSQATGTYEQYF.

The chain recombines TRBV9 with TRBJ2-1, with TRBD2 matching 10 bases. Germline CDR1 and CDR2: SGDLS and YYNGEE. This CDR3 contains 22 residues. The ends lost 3 bases at V and 0 bases at J; junction bases unmatched: 21. The DNA for the CDR3 is TGTGCCAGCAGCGATCCAGTTAACCCGGGACTAGCGCCTAGTAGCTCCTACAATGAGCAGTTCTTC. Protein product: CASSDPVNPGLAPSSSYNEQFF.

V gene TRBV7-9 combines with J gene TRBJ2-7; possibly TRBD1 for D (6 bases). The germline V gene encodes CDR1 SEHNR and CDR2 FQNEAQ (reference sequence). Trimming took 1 base from V and 3 from J, leaving 13 bases between them. The CDR3 sequence is 15 residues long. CDR3 sequence: CASSLEGTLDYEQYF. CDR3 nucleotide sequence: TGTGCCAGCAGCTTAGAGGGGACACTAGACTACGAGCAGTACTTC.

The chain has TRBV6-2 or TRBV6-3 and TRBJ2-7, with D perhaps matching TRBD1 (5 bases). Trimming took off 2 bases at V and 3 bases at J, with 14 bases between the two ends. There are 15 residues in the CDR3. The germline V gene has CDR1 MNHEY and CDR2 SVGEGT. CDR3 protein: CASSYVAGKFYEQYF. The CDR3 bases are TGTGCCAGCAGTTACGTGGCAGGGAAATTCTACGAGCAGTACTTC.

The chain carries TRBV27 and TRBJ2-3; D gene unclear. The germline V and J ends were trimmed by 2 bases and 4 bases, with 10 bases remaining between them. The CDR3 contains 14 residues. CDR1 MNHEY and CDR2 SMNVEV come from the germline V gene (reference sequence). The CDR3 protein is CASSLALVPDTQYF. The CDR3 DNA reads as TGTGCCAGCAGTTTAGCGTTAGTTCCAGATACGCAGTATTTT.

This clone was seen just once. The chain carries TRBV19 and TRBJ2-5; tentatively, D is TRBD2 (5 bases). Germline CDR1 and CDR2: LNHDA and SQIVND (reference sequence). Trimming pared 3 bases from V and 7 bases from J, leaving 12 bases between. This CDR3 is built from 13 residues. The CDR3 DNA sequence: TGTGCCAGTAGTATTGACTATCGAGGGACCCAGTACTTC. Protein sequence: CASSIDYRGTQYF.

CDR3 coding DNA: TGTGCCAGCAGCTCTCGAGCGGGAGGCGGCGAGACCCAGTACTTC. This sequence encodes CASSSRAGGGETQYF. J is TRBJ2-5 and V is TRBV13; the match to TRBD2 covers 9 bases. The V segment lost 4 bases and the J segment 5 bases; nucleotides outside the gene matches: 8. This CDR3 has 15 residues. The germline V gene has CDR1 PRHDT and CDR2 FYEKMQ (reference sequence).

The V call is TRBV11-3, the J call TRBJ2-1, with a possible D match to TRBD2 (5 bases). V gave up 5 bases and J gave up 5 bases, with 10 bases separating them. Germline V gene sequence: CDR1 SGHNT, CDR2 YENEEA. CDR3 length: 13 amino acids. CDR3 loop: CASSPRVHNEQFF. The CDR3 DNA sequence: TGTGCCAGCAGCCCGCGGGTACACAATGAGCAGTTCTTC.

The genes are TRBV2 and TRBJ2-2; D call uncertain. V was trimmed by 10 bases and J by 1 base, leaving 19 bases between them. CDR1 and CDR2 from the germline V gene are SNHLY and FYNNEI. The CDR3 is made up of 16 amino acids. DNA for the CDR3: TGTGCCAACCCTAAGACGGAATCGGGGAACACCGGGGAGCTGTTTTTT. Encoded protein: CANPKTESGNTGELFF.

V and J are TRBV4-1 and TRBJ2-3; 12 positions match TRBD2. V gave up 3 bases and J gave up 1 base; unmatched junction bases: 11. The CDR3 runs 19 residues. CDR1 and CDR2 (germline): MGHRA, YSYEKL. The CDR3 protein is CASSQFASGRAGGTDTQYF. CDR3 DNA sequence: TGCGCCAGCAGCCAGTTCGCTAGCGGGAGGGCCGGGGGCACAGATACGCAGTATTTT.

The chain has TRBV18 and TRBJ1-6, with TRBD1 identical over 8 bases. Trimming cost V 3 bases and J 9 bases; bases outside gene matches: 4. The CDR3 sequence is 14 residues long. Germline V gives CDR1 KGHSH, CDR2 LQKENI. The CDR3 spells CASSPAGGTSPLHF. CDR3 bases: TGTGCCAGCTCACCCGCAGGGGGCACTTCACCCCTCCACTTT. Supplemented by reference TRBV18 and TRBJ1-6, the full variable domain reads NAGVMQNPRHLVRRRGQEARLRCSPMKGHSHVYWYRQLPEEGLKFMVYLQKENIIDESGMPKERFSAEFPKEGPSILRIQQVVRGDSAAYFCASSPAGGTSPLHFGNGTRLTVT.

This chain links TRBV7-2 with TRBJ1-4; 10 nucleotides align to TRBD1. This CDR3 region has 15 residues. Unmatched junction bases numbered 7, after V lost 5 bases and J lost 7 bases. Per the germline V gene, CDR1 is SGHTA and CDR2 is FQGNSA. Written as DNA, the CDR3 is TGTGCCAGCAGCCCTCGACAGGGGGCGGGTGAAAAACTGTTTTTT. It codes for CASSPRQGAGEKLFF. Using reference TRBV7-2 and TRBJ1-4 for the parts outside the CDR3, the full variable domain is GAGVSQSPSNKVTEKGKDVELRCDPISGHTALYWYRQSLGQGLEFLIYFQGNSAPDKSGLPSDRFSAERTGGSVSTLTIQRTQQEDSAVYLCASSPRQGAGEKLFFGSGTQLSVL.